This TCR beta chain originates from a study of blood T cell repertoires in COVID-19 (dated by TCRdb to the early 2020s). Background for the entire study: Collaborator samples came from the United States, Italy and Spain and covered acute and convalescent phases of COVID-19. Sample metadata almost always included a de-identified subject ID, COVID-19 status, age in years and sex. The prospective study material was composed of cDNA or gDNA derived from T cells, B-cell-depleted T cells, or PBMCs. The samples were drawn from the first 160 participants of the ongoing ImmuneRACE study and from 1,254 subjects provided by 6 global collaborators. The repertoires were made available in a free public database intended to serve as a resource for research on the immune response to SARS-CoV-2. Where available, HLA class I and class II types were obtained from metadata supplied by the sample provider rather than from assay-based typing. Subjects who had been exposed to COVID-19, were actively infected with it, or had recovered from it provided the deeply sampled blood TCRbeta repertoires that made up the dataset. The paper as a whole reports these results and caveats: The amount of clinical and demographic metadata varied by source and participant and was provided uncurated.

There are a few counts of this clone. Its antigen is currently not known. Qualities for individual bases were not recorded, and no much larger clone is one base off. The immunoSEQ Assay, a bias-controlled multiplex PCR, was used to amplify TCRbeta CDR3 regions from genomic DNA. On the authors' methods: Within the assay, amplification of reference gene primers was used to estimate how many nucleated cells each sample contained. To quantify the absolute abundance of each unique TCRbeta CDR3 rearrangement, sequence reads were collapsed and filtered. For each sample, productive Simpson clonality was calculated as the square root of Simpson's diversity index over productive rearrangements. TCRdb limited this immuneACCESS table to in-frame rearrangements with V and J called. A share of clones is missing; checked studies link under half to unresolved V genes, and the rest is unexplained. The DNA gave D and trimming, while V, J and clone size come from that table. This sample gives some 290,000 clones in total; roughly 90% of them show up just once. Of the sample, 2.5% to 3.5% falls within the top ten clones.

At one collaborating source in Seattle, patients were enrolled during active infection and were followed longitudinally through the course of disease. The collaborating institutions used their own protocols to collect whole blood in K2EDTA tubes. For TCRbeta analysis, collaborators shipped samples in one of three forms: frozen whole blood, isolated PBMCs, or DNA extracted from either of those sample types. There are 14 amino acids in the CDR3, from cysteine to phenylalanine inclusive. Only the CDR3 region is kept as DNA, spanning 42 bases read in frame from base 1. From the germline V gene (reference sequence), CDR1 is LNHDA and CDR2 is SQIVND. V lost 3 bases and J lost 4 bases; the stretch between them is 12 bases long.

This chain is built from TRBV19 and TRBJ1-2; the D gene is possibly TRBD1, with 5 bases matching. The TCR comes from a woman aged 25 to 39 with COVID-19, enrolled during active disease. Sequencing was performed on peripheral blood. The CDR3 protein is CASSMLGQVYGYTF. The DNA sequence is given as TGTGCCAGTAGTATGCTGGGGCAGGTCTATGGCTACACCTTC.